This T cell receptor (beta chain) was captured by sequencing in a study of blood T cells in healthy people across ages. Study results and caveats: Expanded clonotype shifts may have been confounded, as the donors had an unknown CMV status.

Primed by a sample-barcoded 5' primer and a J-beta primer mix, a second PCR proceeded for about 6 to 11 cycles. TCRdb redid the calling of the 5' RACE reads with MiXCR, one entry per CDR3 protein. The data show 600,000 or so distinct CDR3 sequences, approximately 30% seen once. Germline V gene data show CDR1 as SGHTA and CDR2 as FQGNSA. The CDR3 length is 14 residues. Between the trimmed V and J ends, which lost 5 bases and 8 bases, there was a span of 17 bases. This clonotype was seen ten or more times. Its matching antigen is unknown. The sequenced sample consisted of blood. V usage is TRBV7-2 and J usage is TRBJ2-3, with a weak D call TRBD2 (5 bases). The source of this sequence is a woman of 80 years or more in good health. In DNA form, the CDR3 reads TGTGCCAGCAGCGCGCCCACTAGTCAGGCTACGCAGTATTTT. Amino acid sequence: CASSAPTSQATQYF.